Listed below are T cell receptor beta chains from one sample, sequenced in a study of T cell repertoires in cytomegalovirus infection. One entry per CDR3 protein, called by TCRdb with MiXCR from the reads. The table shows roughly 500,000 distinct CDR3 sequences, with around 30% occurring only once. No cognate antigen is known for these TCRs. The sequenced sample was cultured PBMCs, obtained from culture after CMV antigen stimulation. These receptors originate from a human donor in good health (CMV status not recorded). Some clones in this sample may be carry-over from other donors' samples. Each CDR3 is given with its conserved first and last residue. The D gene is left open where the match is weak. Expanded clones are given a class, and other clones once, few, many or no size at all.

d_gene | j_gene | len | abundance | v_gene | CDR3aa | CDR3nt
TRBD1 | TRBJ1-2 | 12 | - | TRBV15 | CATSSTGGGYTF | TGTGCCACCAGCAGCACAGGGGGTGGCTACACCTTC
TRBD1 | TRBJ2-1 | 14 | - | TRBV6-1 | CASRSTGGGDEQFF | TGTGCCAGCAGATCGACAGGGGGCGGCGATGAGCAGTTCTTC
- | TRBJ1-3 | 12 | - | TRBV6-1 | CASTVDGNTIYF | TGTGCCAGCACTGTCGACGGAAACACCATATATTTT
TRBD1 | TRBJ2-1 | 16 | - | TRBV19 | CASSTRDSLFSDEQFF | TGTGCCAGTAGTACCAGGGACAGCCTTTTTTCGGATGAGCAGTTCTTC
- | TRBJ1-1 | 13 | many | TRBV7-9 | CASRDTANTEAFF | TGTGCCAGCAGAGATACAGCGAACACTGAAGCTTTCTTT
TRBD2 | TRBJ2-7 | 17 | few | TRBV6-5 | CATRDRGKRLAGEVQYF | TGTGCCACCCGGGACAGGGGAAAAAGACTAGCGGGAGAGGTACAGTACTTC
TRBD1 | TRBJ2-1 | 13 | - | TRBV11-3 | CASSLGQTNEQFF | TGTGCCAGCAGCTTGGGACAGACCAATGAGCAGTTCTTC
- | TRBJ1-6 | 14 | - | TRBV7-2 | CASSEDSNNSPLHF | TGTGCCAGCAGCGAGGACAGTAATAATTCACCCCTCCACTTT
- | TRBJ2-3 | 21 | - | TRBV28 | CASSGHGQAGRGRQATDTQYF | TGTGCCAGCAGTGGACATGGACAGGCCGGCCGGGGGCGCCAAGCCACAGATACGCAGTATTTT
- | TRBJ1-6 | 13 | once | TRBV10-3 | CAISDRENSPLHF | TGTGCCATCAGTGACCGAGAAAATTCACCCCTCCACTTT
- | TRBJ1-2 | 15 | few | TRBV7-9 | CASSLMGIQGNGYTF | TGTGCCAGCAGCTTAATGGGGATACAGGGCAATGGCTACACCTTC
- | TRBJ2-5 | 15 | - | TRBV7-4 | CASSLARSTAETQYF | TGTGCCAGCAGCTTAGCGCGGTCGACTGCAGAGACCCAGTACTTC
- | TRBJ2-1 | 15 | many | TRBV4-3 | CASSQWRGNRNEQFF | TGCGCCAGCAGCCAGTGGAGGGGGAATAGAAATGAGCAGTTCTTC
TRBD1 | TRBJ1-1 | 14 | - | TRBV20-1 | CSATKSTGGTEAFF | TGCAGTGCTACCAAATCTACAGGGGGCACTGAAGCTTTCTTT
- | TRBJ1-3 | 16 | few | TRBV19 | CASSIAGPGPGNTIYF | TGTGCCAGTAGTATCGCGGGACCCGGGCCCGGAAACACCATATATTTT
- | TRBJ2-1 | 12 | few | TRBV5-4 | CASSFWGNEQFF | TGTGCCAGCAGCTTTTGGGGGAATGAGCAGTTCTTC
- | TRBJ2-1 | 13 | - | TRBV6-2/TRBV6-3 | CASSLPPGDEQFF | TGTGCCAGCAGCCTGCCGCCCGGAGATGAGCAGTTCTTC